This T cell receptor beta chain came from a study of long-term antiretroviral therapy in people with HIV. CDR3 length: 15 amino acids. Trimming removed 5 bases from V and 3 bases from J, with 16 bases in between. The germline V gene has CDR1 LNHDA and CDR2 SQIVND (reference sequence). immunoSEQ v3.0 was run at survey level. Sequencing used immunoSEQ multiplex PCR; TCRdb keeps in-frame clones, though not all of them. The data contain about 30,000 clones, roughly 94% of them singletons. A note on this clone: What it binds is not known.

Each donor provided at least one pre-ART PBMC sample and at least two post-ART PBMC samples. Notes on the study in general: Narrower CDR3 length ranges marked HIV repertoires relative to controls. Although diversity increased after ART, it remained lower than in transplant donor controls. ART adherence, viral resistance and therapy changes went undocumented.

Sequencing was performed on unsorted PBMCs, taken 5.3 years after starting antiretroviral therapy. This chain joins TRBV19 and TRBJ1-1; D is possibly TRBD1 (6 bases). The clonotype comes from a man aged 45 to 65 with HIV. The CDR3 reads CASSPVGGADTEAFF. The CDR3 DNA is TGTGCCAGTAGTCCAGTGGGGGGGGCGGACACTGAAGCTTTCTTT.